The clone carrying this TCR beta chain was observed a single time. This sample is part of a study of cytomegalovirus exposure and HLA in healthy donors. About the study: The 550 to 700 first-cohort repertoires and the approximately 110 validation repertoires shared the same platform, a later analysis reported.

Sequenced by immunoSEQ multiplex PCR; TCRdb stores in-frame clones only, minus some. The sample lists roughly 50,000 clones; approximately 92% were seen once. The CDR3 is 12 residues long. Germline loops: CDR1 GTSNPN, CDR2 SVGIG (reference sequence). V lost 2 bases, J lost 11 bases, and 8 bases stayed unmatched. This sequence originates from a man aged 18 to 29 in good health and CMV-seronegative. The chain uses TRBV30 and TRBJ1-1, with 7 bases matching TRBD1. Sample: PBMCs. The CDR3 bases are TGTGCCTGGAGTCTCTCGACAGGGCCGGCTTTCTTT. Protein product: CAWSLSTGPAFF.